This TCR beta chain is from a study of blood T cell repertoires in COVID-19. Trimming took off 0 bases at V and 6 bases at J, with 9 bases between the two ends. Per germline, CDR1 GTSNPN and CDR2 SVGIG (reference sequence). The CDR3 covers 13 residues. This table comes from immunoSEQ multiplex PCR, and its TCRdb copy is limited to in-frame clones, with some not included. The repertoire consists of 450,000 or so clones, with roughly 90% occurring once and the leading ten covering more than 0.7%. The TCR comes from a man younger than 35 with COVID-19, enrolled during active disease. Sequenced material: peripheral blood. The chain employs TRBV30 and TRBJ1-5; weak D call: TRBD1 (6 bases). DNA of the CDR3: TGTGCCTGGAGTGTAGGCAGGGGTCAGCCCCAGCATTTT. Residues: CAWSVGRGQPQHF.